The clone carrying this T cell receptor beta chain was recorded many times. No antigen is known for it. This specimen belongs to a study of CD8 T cells in ankylosing spondylitis. MiXCR, run by TCRdb on the 5' RACE reads, gives a single entry per CDR3 protein. The sample yields fewer than 550,000 distinct CDR3 sequences, roughly 5% seen once. This CDR3 contains 15 residues. Germline V gene lookup returns CDR1 SGHRS and CDR2 YFSETQ. V was clipped by 0 bases and J by 0 bases, with 7 bases between them. Study-wide results and caveats: Several highly homologous variants made up a TCR beta motif, and this motif appeared characteristic of ankylosing spondylitis blood.

Sequencing input: blood, either unsorted or a sorted T cell fraction (not recorded which). This clonotype was obtained from a male donor with ankylosing spondylitis. This rearrangement joins TRBV5-1 to TRBJ1-5; tentatively, D is TRBD1 (6 bases). This chain's CDR3 is CASSLVGASNQPQHF. CDR3 coding DNA: TGCGCCAGCAGCTTGGTGGGGGCTAGCAATCAGCCCCAGCATTTT.